This entry lists 6 T cell receptor beta chains sequenced from one sample in a study of OX40 agonist ivuxolimab in advanced cancers. Some clones are missing from TCRdb's copy, which holds only in-frame ones; the method was immunoSEQ multiplex PCR. The top ten clones hold less than 25% of a sample with fewer than 40,000 clones, about 80% of them seen once. The input for sequencing was CD4+ or CD8+ T cells sorted from blood, taken in a trial of the OX40 agonist ivuxolimab. The receptors stem from an adult with an advanced solid tumor such as melanoma, head and neck, liver or kidney cancer.

V is TRBV9 and J is TRBJ1-2; weak D call: TRBD1 (6 bases). The V gene lost 3 bases and the J gene lost 0 bases, with 12 bases spanning the gap. This CDR3 spans 15 amino acids. Germline V lookup: CDR1 SGDLS, CDR2 YYNGEE. This CDR3 reads CASSDHRAANYGYTF. CDR3 in DNA: TGTGCCAGCAGCGACCACAGGGCGGCTAACTATGGCTACACCTTC.

This chain links TRBV6-1 with TRBJ2-3; 7 bases match TRBD2. CDR1 and CDR2 (germline): MNHNS, SASEGT. Unmatched junction bases numbered 8, after V lost 4 bases and J lost 4 bases. This CDR3 region has 15 residues. The CDR3 nucleotides are TGTGCCAGCAGTGGAGCGGGATGGGGGGCAGATACGCAGTATTTT. Translating gives CASSGAGWGADTQYF.

This clone has just a few counts. The CDR3 spells CASSSGDADTQYF. CDR3 in DNA: TGTGCCAGCAGTTCGGGGGATGCAGATACGCAGTATTTT. The V gene is TRBV28, the J gene TRBJ2-3; perhaps TRBD2 as D (6 bases). The V end lost 4 bases, the J end lost 4 bases, and 9 bases lay between the germline ends. Germline lookup yields CDR1 MDHEN and CDR2 SYDVKM. This CDR3 has 13 amino acids.

This clone has just one count. V gene TRBV28 combines with J gene TRBJ2-7; TRBD1 aligns across 7 bases. Germline CDR1 MDHEN, CDR2 SYDVKM. V was clipped by 7 bases and J by 6 bases; unmatched bases: 18. This CDR3 has 16 residues. The CDR3 coding sequence is TGTGCCAGCACCCTCCTGTCGGGACAGCCGTTTATCGAGCAGTACTTC. Its translation: CASTLLSGQPFIEQYF.

This clone has only a few counts. The J gene is TRBJ1-1, the V gene TRBV6-4, with no clear D. Germline values: CDR1 MRHNA, CDR2 SNTAGT. The CDR3 contains 13 residues. V lost 3 bases and J lost 5, with 10 bases in between. The CDR3 here is CASSESTGTEAFF. In nucleotides, the CDR3 is TGTGCCAGCAGTGAATCGACGGGGACTGAAGCTTTCTTT.

The J gene is TRBJ2-1, the V gene TRBV4-1, with 10 bases identical to TRBD2. V lost 0 bases, J lost 7 bases, and 12 bases stayed unmatched. The CDR3 runs to 18 residues. Germline assignment: CDR1 MGHRA and CDR2 YSYEKL. CDR3: CASSQEETASGGANEQFF. As DNA, the CDR3 is TGCGCCAGCAGCCAAGAAGAAACAGCCAGCGGGGGGGCTAATGAGCAGTTCTTC.